Listed here are 16 T cell receptor beta chains from one sample, sequenced in a study of blood T cell repertoires in COVID-19. Using immunoSEQ multiplex PCR, the repertoire was profiled, and TCRdb retains in-frame clones only, with some absent. The data hold about 40,000 clones, with roughly 87% observed a single time. Material: peripheral blood. Source of these receptors: a man aged 55 to 70 with acute or convalescent COVID-19.

The chain employs TRBV9 and TRBJ2-2, with D perhaps TRBD1 (5 bases). Germline CDR1 is SGDLS and CDR2 is YYNGEE. V gave up 3 bases and J gave up 7 bases, with 13 bases separating them. The length of the CDR3 is 14 residues. CDR3 DNA sequence: TGTGCCAGCAGCGGACGACTGGGGCGCGGGGAGCTGTTTTTT. This translates into CASSGRLGRGELFF.

The V call is TRBV6-1, the J call TRBJ2-6; 8 bases match TRBD2. V lost 3 bases to trimming and J lost 4 bases; unmatched junction nucleotides: 8. The CDR3 length is 17 residues. Germline assignment: CDR1 MNHNS and CDR2 SASEGT. For the CDR3, the DNA is TGTGCCAGCAGTGAGAGAGCGGGAGCAGGCGGGGCCAACGTCCTGACTTTC. Translated, it gives CASSERAGAGGANVLTF.

The chain employs TRBV27 and TRBJ2-2; D ambiguous. The CDR3 loop spans 14 amino acids. Germline lookup yields CDR1 MNHEY and CDR2 SMNVEV (reference sequence). V was pared by 6 bases and J by 0 bases, with 8 bases between. The CDR3 DNA reads TGTGCCAGCAGCGGGTCACCGAACACCGGGGAGCTGTTTTTT. Translated: CASSGSPNTGELFF.

This clone was seen once. The J gene is TRBJ1-1, the V gene TRBV12-5, with D perhaps TRBD1 (5 bases). With 0 bases removed from V and 6 bases from J, the gap between germline ends came to 8 bases. The CDR3 sequence is 13 residues long. CDR1 is LGHNT and CDR2 is FRNRAP in the germline V gene. The DNA for the CDR3 is TGTGCTAGTGGTTTGGTACGGGGGTCTGAAGCTTTCTTT. It is translated as CASGLVRGSEAFF.

This clone was detected only once. The rearrangement links TRBV2 to TRBJ2-5; TRBD2 matches at 7 bases. The junction had 14 bases not matched to a gene; V was cut back by 8 bases and J by 5 bases. The CDR3 is 15 amino acids. Per germline, CDR1 SNHLY and CDR2 FYNNEI. DNA of the CDR3: TGTGCCAGCCGTAGCGGGCTTCCCCGTCGGGAGACCCAGTACTTC. Its translation: CASRSGLPRRETQYF.

The J gene is TRBJ2-1, the V gene TRBV4-2; 11 nucleotides agree with TRBD2. Looked up from germline, CDR1 is LGHNA and CDR2 is YNFKEQ. The CDR3 length is 15 residues. V dropped 4 bases and J dropped 10; count of bases not matched to a gene: 9. CDR3 protein: CASSPGLAEPGEQFF. DNA of the CDR3: TGTGCCAGCAGCCCGGGACTAGCGGAACCTGGGGAGCAGTTCTTC.

J is TRBJ2-5 and V is TRBV5-1; 8 bases map to TRBD2. V was pared by 3 bases and J by 4 bases, with 8 bases of the junction left unmatched. From germline, CDR1 is SGHRS and CDR2 YFSETQ. The CDR3 is 15 residues long. The CDR3 reads CASSWGTRGGETQYF. The DNA of the CDR3 is TGCGCCAGCAGCTGGGGGACTAGGGGCGGAGAGACCCAGTACTTC.

This clone came up a few times. The chain has TRBV21-1 and TRBJ1-6. TRBV21-1 is labeled a pseudogene. This CDR3 is built from 21 residues. The CDR3 loop is CASSKPPLIVTAFKNNSPLHF. In nucleotides, the CDR3 is TGTGCCAGCAGCAAACCCCCGCTAATCGTCACCGCGTTCAAAAATAATTCACCCCTCCACTTT.

This sequence joins TRBV10-3 and TRBJ2-1, with TRBD2 matching over 7 bases. The trim removed 6 bases at V and 5 bases at J, leaving 4 bases unmatched. This CDR3 spans 13 amino acids. Germline loops: CDR1 ENHRY, CDR2 SYGVKD. This CDR3 is CAISPSGNNEQFF. The CDR3 DNA reads as TGTGCCATCAGCCCTAGCGGTAACAATGAGCAGTTCTTC.

The chain carries TRBV4-2 and TRBJ2-3; 10 bases align to TRBD2. Unmatched junction bases numbered 7, after V lost 0 bases and J lost 4 bases. CDR1 is LGHNA and CDR2 is YNFKEQ in the germline V gene. This CDR3 comprises 17 residues. The CDR3 coding sequence is TGTGCCAGCAGCCAAGATTCGGCTAGCGGGAGACCAGATACGCAGTATTTT. The encoded protein is CASSQDSASGRPDTQYF.

This rearrangement joins TRBV19 to TRBJ2-7, with D possibly matching TRBD2 (6 bases). Germline CDR1 and CDR2: LNHDA and SQIVND (reference sequence). The CDR3 is 14 amino acids. V lost 8 bases to trimming and J lost 6 bases, with 20 bases between them. CDR3 coding DNA: TGTGCCAGTCAGGTTCGTAGCGGACTGAGCGAGCAGTACTTC. It encodes CASQVRSGLSEQYF.

The J gene is TRBJ2-2, the V gene TRBV15; 9 positions match TRBD2. This CDR3 contains 19 residues. CDR1 is LNHNV, CDR2 YYDKDF, per germline (reference sequence). With V trimmed by 1 base and J by 6 bases, 15 bases remained unmatched. CDR3 nucleotide sequence: TGTGCCACCAGCAGAGGGGAAATGAGTAGCGGGAGATCACCCGGGGAGCTGTTTTTT. Amino acids: CATSRGEMSSGRSPGELFF.

This clone was picked up one time. CDR3 bases: TGTGCCAGCACCCCCTCCCCAACAAATTTATTACCGCAGTTCTTC. It is translated as CASTPSPTNLLPQFF. This chain joins TRBV6-5 and TRBJ2-1; D is unresolved. Germline CDR1 and CDR2: MNHEY and SVGAGI. Trimming left V 7 bases short and J 12 bases short, with 25 bases between. The CDR3 has 15 residues.

This chain joins TRBV5-5 and TRBJ1-2; 7 bases are shared with TRBD1. CDR1 is SGHKS, CDR2 YYEKEE, per germline (reference sequence). The CDR3 consists of 15 residues. The trim removed 4 bases at V and 1 base at J, leaving 7 bases unmatched. CDR3: CASSPRTGINYGYTF. For the CDR3, the DNA is TGTGCCAGCAGCCCGCGGACAGGCATTAACTATGGCTACACCTTC.

The chain recombines TRBV6-5 with TRBJ2-1, with TRBD2 identical over 8 bases. The CDR3 runs 14 residues. Germline CDR1 and CDR2: MNHEY and SVGAGI. J gave up 7 bases and V 8 bases, and 10 bases lay outside the gene matches. Here the CDR3 DNA reads TGTGCCAGCTCTACGGGAGGGATTGTGAATGAGCAGTTCTTC. Protein sequence: CASSTGGIVNEQFF.

The chain has TRBV4-2 and TRBJ2-2, with 7 bases identical to TRBD2. The CDR3 length is 17 residues. The ends lost 0 bases at V and 3 bases at J; junction bases unmatched: 7. Germline V gene lookup returns CDR1 LGHNA and CDR2 YNFKEQ. The CDR3 DNA follows: TGTGCCAGCAGCCAAGATCTGGGCGGGAGCGACACCGGGGAGCTGTTTTTT. Translating gives CASSQDLGGSDTGELFF.